The 26 T cell receptor beta chains presented below share a single source sample, sequenced in a study of spatial heterogeneity in lung cancer. Findings and caveats of the study: One measure, the expanded intratumoral alpha and beta TCR count, tracked tumor mutation counts.

One entry per CDR3 protein results from TCRdb running MiXCR on the 5' RACE reads. The repertoire has around 2,800 distinct CDR3 sequences, about 6% of them found once; the top ten carry about 9.2%. Time point described: sample taken at primary tumor resection. The antigens of these receptors remain unknown. The material was lung tumor tissue, obtained at surgery. All receptors come from a male donor with early-stage non-small cell lung cancer.

This clonotype is categorized as medium-sized (0.01 to 0.1%). The V gene is TRBV11-2, the J gene TRBJ2-5, with D tentatively TRBD1 or TRBD2 (6 bases each). The germline V gene encodes CDR1 SGHAT and CDR2 FQNNGV. The CDR3 is made up of 16 amino acids. V lost 5 bases and J 2 bases, leaving 18 bases between the germline ends. The CDR3 loop is CASSPGARGAQETQYF. The DNA of the CDR3 is TGTGCCAGCAGCCCAGGCGCGAGGGGGGCTCAAGAGACCCAGTACTTC.

This clonotype was seen a handful of times. This sequence joins TRBV18 and TRBJ2-5; no definite D call. CDR1 is KGHSH, CDR2 LQKENI, per germline. The CDR3 consists of 13 residues. The germline V and J ends were trimmed by 1 base and 3 bases, with 6 bases remaining between them. The CDR3 reads CASSPRSEETQYF. The CDR3 DNA sequence: TGTGCCAGCTCACCACGGAGCGAAGAGACCCAGTACTTC.

Relative to its sample, this clonotype is medium-sized. The chain couples TRBV11-2 to TRBJ2-1; D gene unclear. V was cut by 0 bases and J by 4 bases, with 4 bases left in between. From germline, CDR1 is SGHAT and CDR2 FQNNGV. The CDR3 is made up of 13 amino acids. CDR3: CASSLDRYNEQFF. CDR3 nucleotides: TGTGCCAGCAGCTTAGACAGGTACAATGAGCAGTTCTTC.

By share of the sample, this clonotype is medium-sized. The rearrangement joins TRBV18 to TRBJ2-2; TRBD1 agrees at 10 bases. J gave up 2 bases and V 0 bases, and 0 bases lay outside the gene matches. Germline CDR1 is KGHSH and CDR2 is LQKENI. The CDR3 loop spans 16 amino acids. The CDR3 nucleotides are TGTGCCAGCTCACCACCGACAGGGGGCAACACCGGGGAGCTGTTTTTT. Protein: CASSPPTGGNTGELFF.

This chain joins TRBV6-5 and TRBJ2-2; no clear D gene. The CDR3 loop spans 12 amino acids. The germline gives CDR1 MNHEY, CDR2 SVGAGI. V lost 8 bases and J lost 3, with 7 bases in between. CDR3 amino acids: CASGADTGELFF. The DNA for the CDR3 is TGTGCCAGCGGTGCGGACACCGGGGAGCTGTTTTTT.

In its sample, this clonotype ranks as medium-sized. The chain has TRBV7-2 and TRBJ2-7, with a possible D match to TRBD1 (5 bases). V lost 5 bases and J 0 bases, leaving 20 bases between the germline ends. This CDR3 contains 17 residues. Germline CDR1 and CDR2: SGHTA and FQGNSA. CDR3 bases: TGTGCCAGCAGCCTCAGGGTCCCTCGCTGGGACTCCTACGAGCAGTACTTC. Translation: CASSLRVPRWDSYEQYF.

In its sample, this clonotype ranks as medium-sized. This sequence joins TRBV6-6 and TRBJ2-3, with D possibly TRBD1 on 5 matching bases. The CDR3 length is 13 residues. Trimming took off 8 bases at V and 0 bases at J, with 9 bases between the two ends. Germline V gene sequence: CDR1 MNHNY, CDR2 SVGAGI (reference sequence). Here the CDR3 reads CASVGLSTDTQYF. The CDR3 DNA sequence: TGTGCCAGCGTGGGGCTGAGCACAGATACGCAGTATTTT.

In this sample, this clonotype is medium-sized. V usage is TRBV27 and J usage is TRBJ1-1; no clear D gene. The CDR3 has 14 residues. V lost 4 bases, J lost 4 bases, and 13 bases lay in between. Germline CDR1 reads MNHEY; CDR2 reads SMNVEV (reference sequence). The CDR3 is CASSSLSLSTEAFF. The CDR3, as DNA: TGTGCCAGCAGTTCCCTTAGCCTGAGCACTGAAGCTTTCTTT.

This clonotype qualifies as medium-sized. V is TRBV13 and J is TRBJ2-3; 14 nucleotides align to TRBD2. In germline, CDR1 is PRHDT, CDR2 FYEKMQ (reference sequence). Trimming removed 5 bases from V and 2 bases from J; junction bases left unmatched: 6. The CDR3 has 17 amino acids. As DNA, the CDR3 is TGTGCCAGCAGCCAAAGACTAGCGGGAGGGATCACAGATACGCAGTATTTT. Translating it yields CASSQRLAGGITDTQYF.

By share, this clonotype ranks as medium-sized. The V gene is TRBV6-1, the J gene TRBJ2-1; TRBD2 agrees at 11 bases. The V segment lost 6 bases and the J segment 8 bases; nucleotides outside the gene matches: 12. The CDR3 is made up of 16 amino acids. In germline, CDR1 is MNHNS, CDR2 SASEGT. The CDR3 nucleotides are TGTGCCAGCAGCTTAACTAGCGGGGGAACACACGATGAGCAGTTCTTC. This encodes CASSLTSGGTHDEQFF.

This clonotype is medium-sized by share. The chain employs TRBV9 and TRBJ1-2, with 7 positions matching TRBD1. Germline V gene lookup returns CDR1 SGDLS and CDR2 YYNGEE. The V segment lost 4 bases and the J segment 4 bases; nucleotides outside the gene matches: 4. This CDR3 spans 13 amino acids. The CDR3 region has the DNA TGTGCCAGCAGCCCGACAGGGATCTATGGCTACACCTTC. It is translated as CASSPTGIYGYTF.

This clonotype is termed medium-sized. The V and J genes are TRBV19 and TRBJ2-5; D gene unclear. The V end was cut by 6 bases, the J end by 4 bases, with 18 bases between. The CDR3 is 15 residues long. The germline V gene has CDR1 LNHDA and CDR2 SQIVND (reference sequence). CDR3 coding DNA: TGTGCCAGTAGCCTGGCACGTGGGTTCGGAGAGACCCAGTACTTC. Translating it yields CASSLARGFGETQYF.

By sample share, this clonotype is medium-sized. The CDR3 does not close with the conserved phenylalanine or tryptophan, likely indicating a read error. This chain links TRBV24-1 with TRBJ1-1; D uncertain. Trimming took off 4 bases at V and 11 bases at J, with 28 bases between the two ends. The germline CDR1 and CDR2 sequences are KGHDR and SFDVKD. The CDR3 length is 17 residues. This CDR3 reads CATSEDGGPPIAVCAFY. The DNA of the CDR3 is TGTGCCACCAGTGAAGACGGAGGGCCACCGATCGCAGTTTGTGCTTTCTAT.

This clonotype is deemed medium-sized. V and J are TRBV9 and TRBJ1-1; D gene ambiguous. This CDR3 is 14 amino acids long. Trimming stripped 0 bases from V and 8 bases from J, with 14 bases between. Germline V lookup: CDR1 SGDLS, CDR2 YYNGEE. CDR3 sequence (DNA): TGTGCCAGCAGCGTAGATTTCGGCGGGCTCGAAGCTTTCTTT. It specifies CASSVDFGGLEAFF. Complete variable domain (other parts from reference TRBV9 and TRBJ1-1): DSGVTQTPKHLITATGQRVTLRCSPRSGDLSVYWYQQSLDQGLQFLIQYYNGEERAKGNILERFSAQQFPDLHSELNLSSLELGDSALYFCASSVDFGGLEAFFGQGTRLTVV.

This clonotype is labeled medium-sized. The genes are TRBV6-2 or TRBV6-3 and TRBJ2-7; 8 nucleotides match TRBD1. V shed 6 bases, J shed 0 bases, and the junction held 13 bases outside the gene matches. Germline CDR1 and CDR2: MNHEY and SVGEGT. CDR3 size: 17 residues. The CDR3 loop reads CASSHPLWTGSSYEQYF. The CDR3 DNA follows: TGTGCCAGCAGCCACCCCCTCTGGACAGGGAGCTCCTACGAGCAGTACTTC.

This clonotype is labeled medium-sized (0.01 to 0.1%). V is TRBV20-1 and J is TRBJ2-1; D not resolved. Germline V lookup: CDR1 DFQATT, CDR2 SNEGSKA (reference sequence). V lost 0 bases to trimming and J lost 9 bases, with 21 bases between them. CDR3 length: 16 residues. The CDR3 coding sequence is TGCAGTGCTAGAGATAAGGTCTCCCGCGGTTTTCGTGAGCAGTTCTTC. Protein: CSARDKVSRGFREQFF.

The chain uses TRBV4-3 and TRBJ2-3, with 7 bases aligning to TRBD2. This CDR3 contains 18 residues. The germline CDR1 and CDR2 sequences are LGHNA and YSLEER. After removal of 3 bases from V and 3 bases from J, the junction contained 15 bases not matched to a gene. Here the CDR3 DNA reads TGCGCCAGCAGCCAGAATCCCCCAACGGGGGGTTTAACAGATACGCAGTATTTT. Its translation: CASSQNPPTGGLTDTQYF.

Judged by abundance, this clonotype is large (0.1 to 1%). V usage is TRBV7-3 and J usage is TRBJ2-7; a possible D gene is TRBD2 (5 bases). Germline V gives CDR1 SGHTA, CDR2 FQGTGA. CDR3 length equals 13 residues. Trimming shortened V by 3 bases and J by 3 bases, and 9 bases separated the two germline ends. The CDR3 is CASSFAGGYEQYF. Written as DNA, the CDR3 is TGTGCCAGCAGCTTTGCGGGTGGCTACGAGCAGTACTTC.

By frequency in the sample, this clonotype is medium-sized. The chain is built from TRBV6-2 or TRBV6-3 and TRBJ1-5; TRBD1 aligns across 10 bases. The CDR3 consists of 15 residues. From germline, CDR1 is MNHEY and CDR2 SVGEGT. J gave up 7 bases and V 10 bases, and 13 bases lay outside the gene matches. Here the CDR3 DNA reads TGTGCCACCCTCTACGGGACAGGGGTTTGGCAGCCCCAGCATTTT. Its translation: CATLYGTGVWQPQHF.

This clonotype ranks as medium-sized. This sequence joins TRBV18 and TRBJ1-1; TRBD1 matches 8 bases. Germline V gene lookup returns CDR1 KGHSH and CDR2 LQKENI. V was clipped by 5 bases and J by 1 base; unmatched bases: 6. The CDR3 sequence is 15 residues long. Here the CDR3 reads CASSSDRATNTEAFF. The CDR3 DNA reads TGTGCCAGCTCATCGGACAGGGCCACGAACACTGAAGCTTTCTTT.

This clonotype is medium-sized in the sample. J is TRBJ2-4 and V is TRBV3-1; unclear D gene. V was cut by 3 bases and J by 11 bases, with 14 bases left in between. This CDR3 spans 13 amino acids. Looked up from germline, CDR1 is LGHDT and CDR2 is YNNKEL (reference sequence). The CDR3 sequence: CASSQGPKAVQYF. The CDR3 DNA reads TGTGCCAGCAGCCAGGGCCCCAAGGCTGTTCAGTACTTC.

This clonotype is medium-sized (0.01 to 0.1%) by share. This chain links TRBV5-1 with TRBJ2-1; TRBD1 is a possible D gene (5 bases). Germline loops: CDR1 SGHRS, CDR2 YFSETQ. V lost 3 bases and J 0 bases, leaving 10 bases between the germline ends. The length of the CDR3 is 15 residues. The CDR3 reads CASSSRVLSYNEQFF. The CDR3, as DNA: TGCGCCAGCAGCTCCAGGGTCCTCTCCTACAATGAGCAGTTCTTC.

By sample fraction, this clonotype is medium-sized. The chain employs TRBV2 and TRBJ2-7; 7 nucleotides agree with TRBD1. This CDR3 has 12 residues. Germline-derived CDR1 and CDR2 are SNHLY and FYNNEI. The CDR3 bases are TGTGTAGGGGGACAGAGCTCCTACGAGCAGTACTTC. Encoded protein: CVGGQSSYEQYF.

This clonotype qualifies as medium-sized (0.01 to 0.1%). The chain has TRBV6-2 or TRBV6-3 and TRBJ2-3; TRBD1 matches at 8 bases. The V segment lost 7 bases and the J segment 5 bases; nucleotides outside the gene matches: 14. The germline V gene encodes CDR1 MNHEY and CDR2 SVGEGT. CDR3 size: 16 residues. In DNA, the CDR3 is TGTGCCAGCACCCCACTCGGGACAGGTCACAAAGATACGCAGTATTTT. Residues: CASTPLGTGHKDTQYF.

The V and J genes are TRBV20-1 and TRBJ1-1; D gene unclear. Germline V gene data show CDR1 as DFQATT and CDR2 as SNEGSKA (reference sequence). With 3 bases removed from V and 1 base from J, the gap between germline ends came to 6 bases. The CDR3 runs to 12 residues. CDR3 sequence (DNA): TGCAGTGCTAGTACCACGAACACTGAAGCTTTCTTT. Its translation: CSASTTNTEAFF.

In its sample, this clonotype ranks as medium-sized. The gene calls are TRBV5-4 and TRBJ2-3; no clear D gene. CDR1 SGHNT and CDR2 YYREEE come from the germline V gene (reference sequence). V was shortened by 2 bases and J by 6 bases, with 13 bases between the two germline ends. The CDR3 contains 14 residues. The CDR3 region is CASSFGSLGDTQYF. For the CDR3, the DNA is TGTGCCAGCAGCTTCGGCAGCCTAGGGGATACGCAGTATTTT.